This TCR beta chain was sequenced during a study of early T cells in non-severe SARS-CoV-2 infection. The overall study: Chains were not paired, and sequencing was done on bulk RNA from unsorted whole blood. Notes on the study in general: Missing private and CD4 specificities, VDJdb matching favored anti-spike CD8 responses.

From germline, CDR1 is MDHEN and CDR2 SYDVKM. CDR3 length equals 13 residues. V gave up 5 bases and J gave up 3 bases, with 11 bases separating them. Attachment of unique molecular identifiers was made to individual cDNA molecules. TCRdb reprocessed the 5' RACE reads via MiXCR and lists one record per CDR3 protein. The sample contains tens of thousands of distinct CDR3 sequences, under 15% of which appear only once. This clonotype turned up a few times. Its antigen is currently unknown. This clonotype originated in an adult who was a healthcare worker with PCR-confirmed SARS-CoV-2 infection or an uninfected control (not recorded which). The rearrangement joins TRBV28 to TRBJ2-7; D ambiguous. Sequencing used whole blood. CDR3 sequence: CASSPQTDYEQYF. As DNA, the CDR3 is TGTGCCAGCAGTCCTCAAACGGACTACGAGCAGTACTTC.